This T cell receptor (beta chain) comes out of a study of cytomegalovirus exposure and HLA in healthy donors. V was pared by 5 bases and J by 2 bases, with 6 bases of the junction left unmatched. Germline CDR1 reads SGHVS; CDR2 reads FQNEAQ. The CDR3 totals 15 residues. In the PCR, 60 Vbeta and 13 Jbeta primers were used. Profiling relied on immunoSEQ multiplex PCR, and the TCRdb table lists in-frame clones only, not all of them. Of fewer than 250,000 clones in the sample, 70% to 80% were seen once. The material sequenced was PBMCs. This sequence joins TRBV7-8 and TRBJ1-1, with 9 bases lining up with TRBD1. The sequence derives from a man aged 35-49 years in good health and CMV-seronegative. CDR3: CASSLWGQGNTEAFF. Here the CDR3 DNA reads TGTGCCAGCAGCCTGTGGGGACAGGGCAACACTGAAGCTTTCTTT.